The clone carrying this T cell receptor beta chain was counted only a few times. The data derive from a study of cytomegalovirus exposure and HLA in healthy donors. PCR involved 60 Vbeta and 13 Jbeta primers. TCRdb's table, derived via immunoSEQ multiplex PCR, lists solely in-frame clones and lacks some. The sample has approximately 96,000 clones, roughly 70% seen once. The germline CDR1 and CDR2 sequences are SNHLY and FYNNEI. V lost 1 base, J lost 10 bases, and 19 bases lay in between. This CDR3 has 16 residues. This clonotype originated in a male donor in good health and CMV-seronegative. The genes are TRBV2 and TRBJ1-4; the D gene is possibly TRBD1 (5 bases). The sequenced material came from PBMCs. The CDR3 nucleotides are TGTGCCAGCAGTGAAGGTTTTACGGGGGGAATTGGAAAACTGTTTTTT. Translation gives CASSEGFTGGIGKLFF.